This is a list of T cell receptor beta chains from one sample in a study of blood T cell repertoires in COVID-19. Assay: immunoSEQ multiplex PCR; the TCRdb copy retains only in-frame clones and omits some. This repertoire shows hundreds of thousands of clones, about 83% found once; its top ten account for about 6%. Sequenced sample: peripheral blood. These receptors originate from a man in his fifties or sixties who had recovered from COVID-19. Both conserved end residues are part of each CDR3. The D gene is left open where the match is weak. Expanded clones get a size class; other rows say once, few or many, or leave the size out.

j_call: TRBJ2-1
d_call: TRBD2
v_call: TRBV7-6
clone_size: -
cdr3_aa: CASSLLAGLYNEQFF
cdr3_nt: TGTGCCAGCAGCCTATTAGCGGGGCTCTACAATGAGCAGTTCTTC

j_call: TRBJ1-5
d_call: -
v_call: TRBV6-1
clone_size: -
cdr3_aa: CASSEYETGIDRQPQHF
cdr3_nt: TGTGCCAGCAGTGAATACGAGACAGGAATTGACAGGCAGCCCCAGCATTTT

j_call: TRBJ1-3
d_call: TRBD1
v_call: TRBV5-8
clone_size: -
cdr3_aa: CASSPGQSGNTIYF
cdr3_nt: TGTGCCAGCAGCCCGGGACAGTCTGGAAACACCATATATTTT

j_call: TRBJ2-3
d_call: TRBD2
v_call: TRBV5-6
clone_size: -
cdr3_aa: CASSPWGGVITDTQYF
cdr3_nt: TGTGCCAGCAGCCCCTGGGGGGGGGTAATCACAGATACGCAGTATTTT

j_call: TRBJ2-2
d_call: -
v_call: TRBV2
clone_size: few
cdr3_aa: CASSRQTALFGELFF
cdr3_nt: TGTGCCAGCAGCCGACAGACGGCCCTTTTCGGGGAGCTGTTTTTT

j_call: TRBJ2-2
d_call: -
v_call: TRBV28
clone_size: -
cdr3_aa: CASSLPTPANTGELFF
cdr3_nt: TGTGCCAGCAGTTTGCCGACACCTGCGAACACCGGGGAGCTGTTTTTT

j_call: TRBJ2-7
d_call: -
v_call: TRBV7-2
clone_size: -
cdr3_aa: CASSRGQNFYEQYF
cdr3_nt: TGTGCCAGCAGCCGGGGACAAAACTTTTACGAGCAGTACTTC

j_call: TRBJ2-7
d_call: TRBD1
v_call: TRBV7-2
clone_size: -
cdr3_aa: CASSLATGSSYEQYF
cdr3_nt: TGTGCCAGCAGCTTAGCGACAGGGAGCTCCTACGAGCAGTACTTC

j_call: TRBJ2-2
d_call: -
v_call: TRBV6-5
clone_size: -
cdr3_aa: CASNSAGVNTGELFF
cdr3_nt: TGTGCCAGCAACTCGGCAGGGGTTAACACCGGGGAGCTGTTTTTT

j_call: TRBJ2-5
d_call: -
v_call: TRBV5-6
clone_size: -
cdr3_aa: CASSLTSVLETQYF
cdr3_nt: TGTGCCAGCAGCTTGACTTCCGTGTTGGAGACCCAGTACTTC

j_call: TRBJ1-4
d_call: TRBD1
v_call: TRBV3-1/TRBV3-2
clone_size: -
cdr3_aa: CASSGGQGAEKLFF
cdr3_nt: TGTGCCAGCAGCGGGGGACAGGGGGCTGAAAAACTGTTTTTT

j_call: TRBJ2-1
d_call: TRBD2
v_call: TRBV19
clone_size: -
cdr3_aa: CASQTGTSGNEQFF
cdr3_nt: TGTGCCAGCCAAACCGGGACTAGCGGCAATGAGCAGTTCTTC

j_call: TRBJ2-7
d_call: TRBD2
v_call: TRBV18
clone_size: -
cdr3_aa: CASSPSMELAGAYEQYF
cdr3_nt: TGTGCCAGCTCACCCTCAATGGAGCTAGCGGGGGCCTACGAGCAGTACTTC

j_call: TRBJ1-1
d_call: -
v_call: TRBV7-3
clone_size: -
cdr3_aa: CASSPGRTRGPEAFF
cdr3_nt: TGTGCCAGCAGCCCCGGACGGACCAGGGGCCCTGAAGCTTTCTTT

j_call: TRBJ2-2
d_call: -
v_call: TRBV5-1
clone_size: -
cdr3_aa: CASSNGLSGAGELFF
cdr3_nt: TGCGCCAGCAGCAATGGACTATCGGGAGCGGGGGAGCTGTTTTTT

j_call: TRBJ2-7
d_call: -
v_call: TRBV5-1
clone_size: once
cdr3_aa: CASSPQEPIHEQYF
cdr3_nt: TGCGCCAGCAGCCCACAGGAGCCGATTCACGAGCAGTACTTC

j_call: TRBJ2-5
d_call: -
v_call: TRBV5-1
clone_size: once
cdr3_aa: CASSFFGEQETQYF
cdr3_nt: TGCGCCAGCAGCTTTTTCGGGGAGCAAGAGACCCAGTACTTC

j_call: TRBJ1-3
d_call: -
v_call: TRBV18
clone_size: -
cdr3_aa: CASSAYSGTTGNTIYF
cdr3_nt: TGTGCCAGCTCAGCTTACTCCGGGACAACGGGAAACACCATATATTTT

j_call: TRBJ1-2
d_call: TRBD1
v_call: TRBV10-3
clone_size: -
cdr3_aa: CAINAPTGGIGYTF
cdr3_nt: TGTGCCATCAACGCCCCCACAGGGGGCATTGGCTACACCTTC

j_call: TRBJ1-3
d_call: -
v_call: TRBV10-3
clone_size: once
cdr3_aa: CAIREEGAGNTIYF
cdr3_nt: TGTGCCATCAGAGAGGAAGGAGCTGGAAACACCATATATTTT

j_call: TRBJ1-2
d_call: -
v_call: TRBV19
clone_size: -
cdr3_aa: CASSIREMWTYGYTF
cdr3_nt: TGTGCCAGTAGTATACGGGAGATGTGGACCTATGGCTACACCTTC

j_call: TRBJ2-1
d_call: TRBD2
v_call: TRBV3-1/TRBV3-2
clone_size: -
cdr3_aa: CASSQEGTSGASYNEQFF
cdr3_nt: TGTGCCAGCAGCCAAGAAGGAACTAGCGGAGCTTCCTACAATGAGCAGTTCTTC

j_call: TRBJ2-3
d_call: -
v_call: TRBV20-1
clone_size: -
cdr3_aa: CSARVTDTQYF
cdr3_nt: TGCAGTGCTAGAGTAACAGATACGCAGTATTTT

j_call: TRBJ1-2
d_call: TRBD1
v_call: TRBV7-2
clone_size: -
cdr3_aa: CASSLARTGDYGYTF
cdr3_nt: TGTGCCAGCAGCTTAGCGCGGACAGGGGACTATGGCTACACCTTC

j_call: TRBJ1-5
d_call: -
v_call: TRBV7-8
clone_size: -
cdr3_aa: CASSLRGSNQPQHF
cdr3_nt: TGTGCCAGCAGCTTAAGGGGTAGCAATCAGCCCCAGCATTTT

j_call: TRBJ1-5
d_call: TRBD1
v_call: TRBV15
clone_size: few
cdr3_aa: CATSSFPRQGGQPQHF
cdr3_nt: TGTGCCACCAGCAGTTTTCCCCGACAGGGTGGACAGCCCCAGCATTTT

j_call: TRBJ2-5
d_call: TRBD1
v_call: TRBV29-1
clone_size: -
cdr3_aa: CSVRTGQGGETQYF
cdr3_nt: TGCAGCGTTCGTACGGGACAGGGAGGGGAGACCCAGTACTTC

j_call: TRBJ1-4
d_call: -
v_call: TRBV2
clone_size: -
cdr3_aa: CASSEAGVGRKLFF
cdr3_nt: TGTGCCAGCAGTGAAGCGGGGGTGGGGAGGAAACTGTTTTTT

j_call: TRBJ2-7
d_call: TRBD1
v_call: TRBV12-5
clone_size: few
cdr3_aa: CASGFGQGFDEQYF
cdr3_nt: TGTGCTAGTGGTTTTGGACAGGGGTTCGACGAGCAGTACTTC

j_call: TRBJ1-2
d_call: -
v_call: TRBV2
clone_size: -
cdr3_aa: CASSPRGERSYGYTF
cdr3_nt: TGTGCCAGCAGCCCCCGCGGGGAACGGAGCTATGGCTACACCTTC

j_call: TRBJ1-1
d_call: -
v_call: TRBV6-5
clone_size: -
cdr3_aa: CASSYSGAGARTEAFF
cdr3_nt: TGTGCCAGCAGTTACTCTGGGGCGGGGGCGCGGACTGAAGCTTTCTTT

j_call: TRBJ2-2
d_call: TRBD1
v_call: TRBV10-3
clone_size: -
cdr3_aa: CAISAGDRGNTGELFF
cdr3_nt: TGTGCCATCAGCGCTGGGGACAGGGGGAACACCGGGGAGCTGTTTTTT

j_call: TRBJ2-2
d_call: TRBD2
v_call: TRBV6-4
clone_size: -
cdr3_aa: CASSALAGGNTGELFF
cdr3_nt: TGTGCCAGCAGTGCCCTAGCGGGAGGTAACACCGGGGAGCTGTTTTTT

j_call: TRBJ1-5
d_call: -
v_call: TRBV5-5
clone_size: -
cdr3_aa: CASSLNPKDSYQPQHF
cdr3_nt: TGTGCCAGCAGCCTGAATCCAAAAGACAGCTATCAGCCCCAGCATTTT

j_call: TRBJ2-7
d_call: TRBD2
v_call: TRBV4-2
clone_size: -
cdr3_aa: CASSQDRGTSAYSYEQYF
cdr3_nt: TGTGCCAGCAGCCAAGATCGGGGGACTAGCGCCTATTCCTACGAGCAGTACTTC

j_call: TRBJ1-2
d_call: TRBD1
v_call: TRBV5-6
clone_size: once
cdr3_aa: CASSQRQGVYGYTF
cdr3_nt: TGTGCCAGCAGCCAGCGACAGGGAGTCTATGGCTACACCTTC

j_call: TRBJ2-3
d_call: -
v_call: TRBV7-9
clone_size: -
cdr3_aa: CASSSDWTSTDTQYF
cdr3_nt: TGTGCCAGCAGCTCGGACTGGACTAGCACAGATACGCAGTATTTT

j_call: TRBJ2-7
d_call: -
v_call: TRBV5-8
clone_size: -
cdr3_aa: CASVRVSYEQYF
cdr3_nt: TGTGCCAGCGTCCGGGTCTCCTACGAGCAGTACTTC

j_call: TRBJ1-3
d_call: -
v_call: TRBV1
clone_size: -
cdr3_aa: CTSRLSQEEAGNTIYF
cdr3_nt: TGCACCAGCCGCCTTAGCCAAGAGGAAGCTGGAAACACCATATATTTT

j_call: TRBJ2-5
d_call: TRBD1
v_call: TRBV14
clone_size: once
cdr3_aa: CASSRGGLRETQYF
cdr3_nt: TGTGCCAGCAGCCGAGGGGGCCTCCGGGAGACCCAGTACTTC

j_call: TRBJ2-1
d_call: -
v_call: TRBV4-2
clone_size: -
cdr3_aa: CASSRDLTPYNEQFF
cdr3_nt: TGTGCCAGCAGCCGCGACTTGACCCCTTACAATGAGCAGTTCTTC

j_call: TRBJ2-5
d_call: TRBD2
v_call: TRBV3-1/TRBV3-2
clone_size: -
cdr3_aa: CASSPLAGGQETQYF
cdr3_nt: TGTGCCAGCAGCCCCCTAGCGGGGGGCCAAGAGACCCAGTACTTC

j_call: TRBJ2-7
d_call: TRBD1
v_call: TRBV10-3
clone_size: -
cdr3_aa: CAISESWTGGSYEQYF
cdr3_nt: TGTGCCATCAGTGAGTCTTGGACAGGGGGCTCCTACGAGCAGTACTTC

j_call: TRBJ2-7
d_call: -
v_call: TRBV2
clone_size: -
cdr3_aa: CASSPGEASHEQYF
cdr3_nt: TGTGCCAGCAGTCCGGGGGAGGCCTCGCACGAGCAGTACTTC

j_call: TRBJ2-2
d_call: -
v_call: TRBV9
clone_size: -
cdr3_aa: CASSVETGFTGELFF
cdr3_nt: TGTGCCAGCAGCGTAGAAACAGGGTTCACCGGGGAGCTGTTTTTT

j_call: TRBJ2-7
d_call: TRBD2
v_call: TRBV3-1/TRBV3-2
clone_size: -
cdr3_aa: CASSGGASGSSYEQYF
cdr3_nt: TGTGCCAGCTCTGGGGGAGCTAGCGGGAGCTCCTACGAGCAGTACTTC

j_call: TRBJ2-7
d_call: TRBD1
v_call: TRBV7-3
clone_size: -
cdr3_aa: CASRDRDIRFRVSGTPPYEQYF
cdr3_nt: TGTGCCAGCAGGGACAGGGATATTAGGTTCCGGGTATCAGGGACTCCTCCTTACGAGCAGTACTTC

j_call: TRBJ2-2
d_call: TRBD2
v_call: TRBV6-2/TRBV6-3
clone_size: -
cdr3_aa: CASSFPGGLLPGELFF
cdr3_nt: TGTGCCAGCAGCTTCCCGGGGGGGCTTCTTCCCGGGGAGCTGTTTTTT

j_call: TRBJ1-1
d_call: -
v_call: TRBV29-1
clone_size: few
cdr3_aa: CSVTLNTEAFF
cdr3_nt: TGCAGTGTCACTCTGAACACTGAAGCTTTCTTT